Described below is a single TCR beta chain sequence and its context. The entry originates in a study of T cell responses to AZD1222 COVID-19 vaccine. TCRdb's table, derived via immunoSEQ multiplex PCR, lists solely in-frame clones and lacks some. The table shows 50,000 to 70,000 clones, with less than 90% occurring only once. Germline V lookup: CDR1 SEHNR, CDR2 FQNEAQ (reference sequence). V lost 6 bases to trimming and J lost 2 bases, with 14 bases between them. The CDR3 covers 15 residues. The chain is built from TRBV7-9 and TRBJ1-5; D possibly corresponds to TRBD1 (5 bases). This clonotype was sampled from an adult who received the AZD1222 COVID-19 vaccine. Material: peripheral blood, obtained 28 days after the second AZD1222 dose. This chain's CDR3 is CASSLVGTGNQPQHF. CDR3 nucleotides: TGTGCCAGCAGTTTGGTTGGGACGGGCAATCAGCCCCAGCATTTT.